A selection of T cell receptor beta chains follows, all from one sample in a study of blood T cell repertoires in COVID-19. The data were produced by immunoSEQ multiplex PCR, yet TCRdb's version contains in-frame clones alone and is incomplete. The top ten hold about 1.7% of the sample, which has roughly 290,000 clones, 90% seen once. Specimen: PBMCs or T cells enriched from blood (not recorded which). These receptors were collected from a woman under 30 with acute COVID-19. CDR3s include the opening cysteine and the closing phenylalanine or tryptophan. D genes are given only for firm matches. Expanded clones are given a class, and other clones once, few, many or no size at all.

v_call: TRBV29-1; j_call: TRBJ2-7; clone_size: -; d_call: -; cdr3_nt: TGCAGCGTCTGGGTGGCAGGCCAAGCCTACGAGCAGTACTTC; cdr3_aa: CSVWVAGQAYEQYF
v_call: TRBV2; j_call: TRBJ1-4; clone_size: -; d_call: TRBD1; cdr3_nt: TGTGCCAGCACTTGGACAGGGTCCCTCAGCGACCACGCAACTAATGAAAAACTGTTTTTT; cdr3_aa: CASTWTGSLSDHATNEKLFF
v_call: TRBV18; j_call: TRBJ1-2; clone_size: -; d_call: TRBD1; cdr3_nt: TGTGCCACCCCAAAGACAGGGACGGGCGGCTACACCTTC; cdr3_aa: CATPKTGTGGYTF
v_call: TRBV7-2; j_call: TRBJ1-6; clone_size: -; d_call: TRBD1; cdr3_nt: TGTGCCAGCAGCTTCGGGACAGCGGGGGATGGATATTCACCCCTCCACTTT; cdr3_aa: CASSFGTAGDGYSPLHF
v_call: TRBV4-1; j_call: TRBJ2-7; clone_size: -; d_call: TRBD2; cdr3_nt: TGCGCCAGCAGCCAACCGGGACTAGCGGATTACGAGCAGTACTTC; cdr3_aa: CASSQPGLADYEQYF
v_call: TRBV29-1; j_call: TRBJ2-1; clone_size: few; d_call: -; cdr3_nt: TGCAGCGTTGAAGTGGGGGGATCCTACAATGAGCAGTTCTTC; cdr3_aa: CSVEVGGSYNEQFF
v_call: TRBV7-2; j_call: TRBJ1-1; clone_size: -; d_call: -; cdr3_nt: TGTGCCAGCAGCTTCTTGGGGGGGCAAACTGAAGCTTTCTTT; cdr3_aa: CASSFLGGQTEAFF
v_call: TRBV24-1; j_call: TRBJ2-1; clone_size: -; d_call: TRBD1; cdr3_nt: TGTGCCACCCAACCGGGACAGGGACCCAGATGCTTCTACAATGAGCAGTTCTTC; cdr3_aa: CATQPGQGPRCFYNEQFF
v_call: TRBV6-5; j_call: TRBJ2-7; clone_size: -; d_call: -; cdr3_nt: TGTGCCAGCGCCCCGGGACTCTTAACCTACGAGCAGTACTTC; cdr3_aa: CASAPGLLTYEQYF
v_call: TRBV4-2; j_call: TRBJ2-1; clone_size: -; d_call: TRBD1; cdr3_nt: TGTGCCAGCAGCCAAATCGGATTCCCGGGACAGGGTATCTACAATGAGCAGTTCTTC; cdr3_aa: CASSQIGFPGQGIYNEQFF
v_call: TRBV30; j_call: TRBJ2-1; clone_size: few; d_call: TRBD1; cdr3_nt: TGTGCCTGGAGTAGAGGGGGCCTCTACAATGAGCAGTTCTTC; cdr3_aa: CAWSRGGLYNEQFF
v_call: TRBV5-5; j_call: TRBJ1-5; clone_size: once; d_call: -; cdr3_nt: TGTGCCAGCAGCTTGGACAGGGTCGGCCAGCCCCAGCATTTT; cdr3_aa: CASSLDRVGQPQHF
v_call: TRBV30; j_call: TRBJ1-4; clone_size: -; d_call: -; cdr3_nt: TGTGCCTGGAGTGACTCCTCCCACAGTGGCTACCTTGAAAAACTGTTTTTT; cdr3_aa: CAWSDSSHSGYLEKLFF
v_call: TRBV7-2; j_call: TRBJ1-5; clone_size: -; d_call: TRBD1; cdr3_nt: TGTGCCAGCAGCTTAGGTGGACAGGGACCCAATCAGCCCCAGCATTTT; cdr3_aa: CASSLGGQGPNQPQHF
v_call: TRBV4-1; j_call: TRBJ1-4; clone_size: few; d_call: -; cdr3_nt: TGCGCCAGCAGGCTGGGGCTGTCCATGTATGCTAATGAAAAACTGTTTTTT; cdr3_aa: CASRLGLSMYANEKLFF
v_call: TRBV11-2; j_call: TRBJ2-3; clone_size: -; d_call: -; cdr3_nt: TGTGCCAGCAGCAGGGGGTGGTTAATAGATACGCAGTATTTT; cdr3_aa: CASSRGWLIDTQYF
v_call: TRBV3-1/TRBV3-2; j_call: TRBJ2-3; clone_size: -; d_call: -; cdr3_nt: TGTGCCAGCAGCCGAAGCGTAAGCACAGATACGCAGTATTTT; cdr3_aa: CASSRSVSTDTQYF
v_call: TRBV28; j_call: TRBJ1-2; clone_size: -; d_call: -; cdr3_nt: TGTGCCAGCAGTCGGGGAGGACAACGTTTACTATATGGCTACACCTTC; cdr3_aa: CASSRGGQRLLYGYTF
v_call: TRBV30; j_call: TRBJ2-1; clone_size: -; d_call: TRBD2; cdr3_nt: TGTGCCTGGAGTGGGGTAGCGGGAGTGGTCGGTGAGCAGTTCTTC; cdr3_aa: CAWSGVAGVVGEQFF
v_call: TRBV7-2; j_call: TRBJ1-2; clone_size: -; d_call: -; cdr3_nt: TGTGCCAGCAGCTTAATGTTAGGGGAAGGCTACACCTTC; cdr3_aa: CASSLMLGEGYTF
v_call: TRBV11-3; j_call: TRBJ2-1; clone_size: -; d_call: TRBD1; cdr3_nt: TGTGCCAGCAGCCAGGGACAGGGCTCCTACAATGAGCAGTTCTTC; cdr3_aa: CASSQGQGSYNEQFF
v_call: TRBV6-5; j_call: TRBJ1-2; clone_size: -; d_call: -; cdr3_nt: TGTGCCAGCAGTTACGACTGGGACTATGGCTACACCTTC; cdr3_aa: CASSYDWDYGYTF
v_call: TRBV5-6; j_call: TRBJ1-5; clone_size: -; d_call: -; cdr3_nt: TGTGCCAGCAGCTGGGGGGGAAGCCAGCCCCAGCATTTT; cdr3_aa: CASSWGGSQPQHF
v_call: TRBV6-5; j_call: TRBJ2-7; clone_size: once; d_call: -; cdr3_nt: TGTGCCAGCAGTTACTCTAGCGCAAACTACGAGCAGTACTTC; cdr3_aa: CASSYSSANYEQYF
v_call: TRBV5-1; j_call: TRBJ2-5; clone_size: -; d_call: -; cdr3_nt: TGCGCCAGCAGCTTGGCGGGAGTAGGGGCCCAAGAGACCCAGTACTTC; cdr3_aa: CASSLAGVGAQETQYF
v_call: TRBV21-1; j_call: TRBJ1-2; clone_size: -; d_call: -; cdr3_nt: TGTGCCAACCTGCTAGCCCCACTGGGCTACACCTTC; cdr3_aa: CANLLAPLGYTF
v_call: TRBV21-1; j_call: TRBJ1-1; clone_size: -; d_call: -; cdr3_nt: TGTGCCAGCACCACAGGGGGCGCCGTGACGGCCACTGAAGCTTTCTTT; cdr3_aa: CASTTGGAVTATEAFF
v_call: TRBV5-8; j_call: TRBJ1-4; clone_size: -; d_call: TRBD1; cdr3_nt: TGTGCCAGCAGCACCGGGACAGGTGGGGAAAAACTGTTTTTT; cdr3_aa: CASSTGTGGEKLFF
v_call: TRBV6-2/TRBV6-3; j_call: TRBJ1-4; clone_size: -; d_call: TRBD1; cdr3_nt: TGTGCCAGCGGCCAAGGACAGGGAACTAATGAAAAACTGTTTTTT; cdr3_aa: CASGQGQGTNEKLFF
v_call: TRBV11-3; j_call: TRBJ2-5; clone_size: -; d_call: -; cdr3_nt: TGTGCCAGCAGCCGGCGGGGGCGGGAGACCCAGTACTTC; cdr3_aa: CASSRRGRETQYF
v_call: TRBV7-6; j_call: TRBJ2-7; clone_size: -; d_call: -; cdr3_nt: TGTGCCAGCAGCTTAGCAACGGGGTACGAGCAGTACTTC; cdr3_aa: CASSLATGYEQYF
v_call: TRBV7-9; j_call: TRBJ1-3; clone_size: -; d_call: -; cdr3_nt: TGTGCCAGCAGCTTCGGGGGAACTGGAAACACCATATATTTT; cdr3_aa: CASSFGGTGNTIYF
v_call: TRBV28; j_call: TRBJ1-1; clone_size: -; d_call: -; cdr3_nt: TGTGTCGCCCGGTGGAACACTGAAGCTTTCTTT; cdr3_aa: CVARWNTEAFF
v_call: TRBV29-1; j_call: TRBJ2-7; clone_size: -; d_call: TRBD1; cdr3_nt: TGCAGCGTCCCAGACAGGGTCTACTCCTACGAGCAGTACTTC; cdr3_aa: CSVPDRVYSYEQYF
v_call: TRBV3-1/TRBV3-2; j_call: TRBJ1-1; clone_size: -; d_call: -; cdr3_nt: TGTGCCAGCAGCCAAGATCACTCCTCTCGGGCTTTCTTT; cdr3_aa: CASSQDHSSRAFF
v_call: TRBV30; j_call: TRBJ1-5; clone_size: -; d_call: -; cdr3_nt: TGTGCCTGGGGGGGATCCAGGGGTAGCAATCAGCCCCAGCATTTT; cdr3_aa: CAWGGSRGSNQPQHF
v_call: TRBV11-2; j_call: TRBJ2-1; clone_size: -; d_call: -; cdr3_nt: TGTGCCAGCAGCTTTAGACTAGGCAAGGGCGATGAGCAGTTCTTC; cdr3_aa: CASSFRLGKGDEQFF
v_call: TRBV15; j_call: TRBJ1-1; clone_size: -; d_call: -; cdr3_nt: TGTGCCACCAGCAGAGGGGGAGGGGGGGACACTGAAGCTTTCTTT; cdr3_aa: CATSRGGGGDTEAFF